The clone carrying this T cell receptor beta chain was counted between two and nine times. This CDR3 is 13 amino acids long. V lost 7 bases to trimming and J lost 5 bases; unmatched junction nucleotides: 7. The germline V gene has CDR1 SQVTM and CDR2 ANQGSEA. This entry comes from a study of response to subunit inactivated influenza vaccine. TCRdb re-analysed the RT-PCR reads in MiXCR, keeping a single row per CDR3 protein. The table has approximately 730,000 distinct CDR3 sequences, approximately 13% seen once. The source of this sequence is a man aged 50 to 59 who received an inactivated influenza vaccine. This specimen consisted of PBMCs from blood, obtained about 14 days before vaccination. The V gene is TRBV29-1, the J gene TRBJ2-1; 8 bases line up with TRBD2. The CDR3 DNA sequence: TGCAGCGGAGGACTAGCAGACCACAATGAGCAGTTCTTC. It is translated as CSGGLADHNEQFF.